These 16 T cell receptor beta chains were sequenced from one sample in a study of OX40 agonist ivuxolimab in advanced cancers. The method was the immunoSEQ multiplex PCR assay. TCRdb took this table from immuneACCESS and kept in-frame rearrangements with V and J called. Such tables lack part of the clones; where checked against another copy, unresolved V genes explain under half of the gap, and the rest is unexplained. The sample records 80,000 to 100,000 clones, approximately 91% of which are singletons. The ten largest make up 0.33% of the sample. Sample: CD4+ or CD8+ T cells sorted from blood, taken in a trial of the OX40 agonist ivuxolimab. These receptors were obtained from an adult with an advanced solid tumor such as melanoma, head and neck, liver or kidney cancer.

This rearrangement joins TRBV28 to TRBJ2-7; a weak D match, TRBD2 (5 bases). CDR1 and CDR2 (germline): MDHEN, SYDVKM. The CDR3 spans 12 residues. Trimming shortened V by 6 bases and J by 3 bases, and 9 bases separated the two germline ends. CDR3 in DNA: TGTGCCAGCAGCCGGGGTTACTACGAGCAGTACTTC. It is translated as CASSRGYYEQYF. Variable domain in full (rest from reference TRBV28 and TRBJ2-7): DVKVTQSSRYLVKRTGEKVFLECVQDMDHENMFWYRQDPGLGLRLIYFSYDVKMKEKGDIPEGYSVSREKKERFSLILESASTNQTSMYLCASSRGYYEQYFGPGTRLTVT.

The chain uses TRBV7-9 and TRBJ2-1; the match to TRBD2 covers 13 bases. With V trimmed by 2 bases and J by 7 bases, 8 bases remained unmatched. This CDR3 region has 17 residues. Germline lookup yields CDR1 SEHNR and CDR2 FQNEAQ (reference sequence). The DNA of the CDR3 is TGTGCCAGCAGCTTACGTTTAACTAGCGGGAGGGATAATGAGCAGTTCTTC. The encoded protein is CASSLRLTSGRDNEQFF.

The CDR3 loop is CASSSRQGFNEQFF. In DNA, the CDR3 is TGTGCCAGCAGTTCGAGACAGGGTTTCAATGAGCAGTTCTTC. This sequence joins TRBV6-5 and TRBJ2-1; 7 bases are shared with TRBD1. Germline V lookup: CDR1 MNHEY, CDR2 SVGAGI. J lost 6 bases, V lost 4 bases, and 6 bases had no gene match. CDR3 length equals 14 residues.

Here the CDR3 DNA reads TGCGCCAGCAGCTTGGTTGGGTTAGCTAACTATGGCTACACCTTC. Amino acids: CASSLVGLANYGYTF. V gene TRBV5-1 combines with J gene TRBJ1-2, with no clear D. CDR1 and CDR2 from the germline V gene are SGHRS and YFSETQ. The CDR3 length is 15 residues. Trimming took 0 bases from V and 0 from J, leaving 9 bases between them.

The CDR3 DNA reads TGTGCCAGCAGTTTGTGGACCGGGGAGCTGTTTTTT. It encodes CASSLWTGELFF. V usage is TRBV28 and J usage is TRBJ2-2, with unresolved D. Germline values: CDR1 MDHEN, CDR2 SYDVKM. Between the trimmed V and J ends, which lost 3 bases and 5 bases, there was a span of 4 bases. CDR3 length: 12 residues.

V is TRBV18 and J is TRBJ2-6; 11 bases are a match to TRBD2. With 1 base clipped from V and 1 base from J, the junction kept 9 bases outside the gene matches. The CDR3 sequence is 20 residues long. CDR1 is KGHSH and CDR2 is LQKENI in the germline V gene. The CDR3 loop is CASSPLSLAGGASGANVLTF. The CDR3 region has the DNA TGTGCCAGCTCACCACTAAGCCTAGCGGGAGGTGCGTCTGGGGCCAACGTCCTGACTTTC.

The V gene is TRBV7-2, the J gene TRBJ2-5; a possible D gene is TRBD1 (5 bases). CDR1 and CDR2 (germline): SGHTA, FQGNSA. This CDR3 is built from 14 residues. Trimming removed 0 bases at V and 4 bases at J, with 9 bases between. The CDR3 protein is CASSLAGPGETQYF. DNA of the CDR3: TGTGCCAGCAGCTTAGCGGGGCCGGGAGAGACCCAGTACTTC.

The chain couples TRBV4-2 to TRBJ2-7; 8 nucleotides agree with TRBD1. The CDR3 length is 15 residues. Germline V lookup: CDR1 LGHNA, CDR2 YNFKEQ. Trimming removed 4 bases from V and 1 base from J; junction bases left unmatched: 6. The CDR3 loop reads CASSPGTGRSYEQYF. CDR3 in DNA: TGTGCCAGCAGCCCCGGGACAGGAAGGTCCTACGAGCAGTACTTC.

The gene calls are TRBV6-5 and TRBJ1-5; weak D call: TRBD1 (6 bases). Trimming removed 9 bases at V and 2 bases at J, with 14 bases between. The CDR3 has 14 residues. Germline CDR1 reads MNHEY; CDR2 reads SVGAGI. CDR3 in DNA: TGTGCCAGTTCAACAGGGACGGGCAATCAGCCCCAGCATTTT. It is translated as CASSTGTGNQPQHF.

V usage is TRBV10-3 and J usage is TRBJ2-2, with 7 bases aligning to TRBD2. Germline V gives CDR1 ENHRY, CDR2 SYGVKD. V was clipped by 5 bases and J by 7 bases; unmatched bases: 4. The CDR3 has 13 amino acids. The CDR3 region has the DNA TGTGCCATCAGTCCCGGGGGGATCGGGGAGCTGTTTTTT. It yields the protein CAISPGGIGELFF.

The rearrangement joins TRBV19 to TRBJ2-1; D uncertain. From germline, CDR1 is LNHDA and CDR2 SQIVND (reference sequence). V lost 7 bases and J lost 1, with 11 bases in between. The CDR3 contains 14 residues. The CDR3 DNA follows: TGTGCCAGTATAGGGAAAGGGTCCTACAATGAGCAGTTCTTC. Its translation is CASIGKGSYNEQFF.

The chain is built from TRBV6-5 and TRBJ2-7; possibly TRBD2 for D (6 bases). The length of the CDR3 is 14 residues. Trimming took 2 bases from V and 4 from J, leaving 12 bases between them. In germline, CDR1 is MNHEY, CDR2 SVGAGI. Here the CDR3 reads CASSYREGGYEQYF. CDR3 sequence (DNA): TGTGCCAGCAGTTACCGAGAAGGAGGGTACGAGCAGTACTTC.

V is TRBV11-2 and J is TRBJ2-2, with D perhaps given as TRBD1 or TRBD2 (6 bases each). The CDR3 is 15 residues long. The germline CDR1 and CDR2 sequences are SGHAT and FQNNGV. V was pared by 1 base and J by 5 bases, with 11 bases between. The CDR3 sequence is CASSLVGGGTGELFF. CDR3 bases: TGTGCCAGCAGCTTAGTTGGAGGGGGAACCGGGGAGCTGTTTTTT.

The J gene is TRBJ1-1, the V gene TRBV5-1, with a weak D call TRBD1 (5 bases). CDR1 and CDR2 from the germline V gene are SGHRS and YFSETQ. The CDR3 is made up of 13 amino acids. With 4 bases removed from V and 2 bases from J, the gap between germline ends came to 9 bases. CDR3 residues: CASSGQGNTEAFF. The CDR3 coding sequence is TGCGCCAGCAGCGGGCAGGGAAACACTGAAGCTTTCTTT.

The rearrangement joins TRBV28 to TRBJ2-7, with D tentatively TRBD1 or TRBD2 (7 bases each). This CDR3 spans 16 amino acids. The germline CDR1 and CDR2 sequences are MDHEN and SYDVKM. V lost 3 bases, J lost 6 bases, and 21 bases lay in between. This chain's CDR3 is CASSLAGGGTVGEQYF. Here the CDR3 DNA reads TGTGCCAGCAGTTTGGCAGGGGGGGGTACCGTAGGCGAGCAGTACTTC.

The rearrangement joins TRBV27 to TRBJ2-1; D may be TRBD2 (7 bases). The germline CDR1 and CDR2 sequences are MNHEY and SMNVEV (reference sequence). The CDR3 is 15 residues long. V was pared by 6 bases and J by 0 bases, with 12 bases between. This chain's CDR3 is CASREGGISYNEQFF. CDR3 bases: TGTGCCAGCAGGGAGGGGGGGATCTCCTACAATGAGCAGTTCTTC.